This paragraph covers one T cell receptor beta chain sequence. As yet, its antigen is unknown. The ends lost 5 bases at V and 0 bases at J; junction bases unmatched: 8. Per the germline V gene, CDR1 is MNHEY and CDR2 is SMNVEV (reference sequence). This CDR3 is built from 16 residues. These data are taken from a study of cytomegalovirus exposure and HLA in healthy donors. Broader study findings: An analysis was carried out later, and it reportedly showed fewer N-insertions in an Asian-associated ancestry cluster than the approximately 710-donor mean. With high specificity and sensitivity, the classifier reportedly diagnosed cytomegalovirus status.

It was healthy bone marrow donors who served as donors. Although they were nominally healthy when sampled, donors likely had unrecorded immune exposures. Primers: 60 Vbeta forward and 13 Jbeta reverse. Here immunoSEQ multiplex PCR was the method, and the copy in TCRdb shows in-frame clones only, minus some. The sample contains 150,000 or so clones, 65% to 85% of which appear only once. The rearrangement joins TRBV27 to TRBJ1-2; 8 bases align to TRBD1. This sequence originates from a woman aged 40 to 50 in good health and CMV-seropositive. The sample was PBMCs. CDR3 in amino acids: CASSQWTGISNYGYTF. CDR3 DNA: TGTGCCAGCAGTCAGTGGACAGGGATTTCTAACTATGGCTACACCTTC.